These 12 T cell receptor beta chains share one sample of origin, sequenced in a study of OX40 agonist ivuxolimab in advanced cancers. Libraries were prepared by immunoSEQ multiplex PCR; TCRdb keeps only in-frame clonotypes and omits some of them. Among 50,000 to 75,000 clones listed, about four fifths were seen once. The starting material was CD4+ or CD8+ T cells sorted from blood, obtained in a trial of the OX40 agonist ivuxolimab. The receptors here all came from an adult with an advanced solid tumor such as melanoma, head and neck, liver or kidney cancer.

CDR3 residues: CASSVATRDTQYF. CDR3 in DNA: TGTGCCAGCAGCGTAGCTACGAGGGATACGCAGTATTTT. The V call is TRBV9, the J call TRBJ2-3; D call uncertain. Germline V gene sequence: CDR1 SGDLS, CDR2 YYNGEE. The CDR3 covers 13 residues. The germline V and J ends were trimmed by 0 bases and 6 bases, with 8 bases remaining between them.

In its sample, this clone was seen a few times. The V call is TRBV18, the J call TRBJ2-7, with TRBD1 matching over 10 bases. V shed 5 bases, J shed 6 bases, and the junction held 10 bases outside the gene matches. Germline CDR1 is KGHSH and CDR2 is LQKENI. CDR3 size: 15 residues. In DNA, the CDR3 is TGTGCCAGCTCAACGCGACAGGGGGCGTTGGGCGAGCAGTACTTC. Its translation is CASSTRQGALGEQYF. The whole variable domain, remainder taken from reference TRBV18 and TRBJ2-7, is NAGVMQNPRHLVRRRGQEARLRCSPMKGHSHVYWYRQLPEEGLKFMVYLQKENIIDESGMPKERFSAEFPKEGPSILRIQQVVRGDSAAYFCASSTRQGALGEQYFGPGTRLTVT.

This rearrangement joins TRBV27 to TRBJ2-6, with D uncertain. The length of the CDR3 is 15 residues. Germline-derived CDR1 and CDR2 are MNHEY and SMNVEV (reference sequence). Trimming took 6 bases from V and 4 from J, leaving 13 bases between them. This CDR3 reads CASSLQSLGANVLTF. CDR3 in DNA: TGTGCCAGCAGCCTACAGTCTCTGGGGGCCAACGTCCTGACTTTC.

This chain connects TRBV5-5 to TRBJ1-1; D remains unclear. CDR3 length: 14 residues. The V gene's germline CDR1 is SGHKS and CDR2 YYEKEE (reference sequence). The V and J ends lost 4 bases and 1 base respectively, with 11 bases between them. In nucleotides, the CDR3 is TGTGCCAGCAGCCCGCTGGCTTGGAACACTGAAGCTTTCTTT. Translation gives CASSPLAWNTEAFF.

The chain combines TRBV4-3 with TRBJ1-5; D perhaps matches TRBD1 (6 bases). This CDR3 is built from 16 residues. Trimming removed 4 bases from V and 6 bases from J, with 19 bases in between. Germline CDR1 is LGHNA and CDR2 is YSLEER. In DNA, the CDR3 is TGCGCCAGCAGCCGTGAGTGGCGGGGGCCGGGTCAGCCCCAGCATTTT. It codes for CASSREWRGPGQPQHF.

Only a few counts were recorded for this clone. CDR3 DNA: TGTGCCAGCAGTTTGACGGGCTATGGCTACACCTTC. This codes for CASSLTGYGYTF. This chain links TRBV28 with TRBJ1-2; no reliable D call. The CDR3 is 12 residues long. The V gene's germline CDR1 is MDHEN and CDR2 SYDVKM. V lost 3 bases and J 4 bases, leaving 6 bases between the germline ends.

The V and J genes are TRBV18 and TRBJ1-6, with 11 bases lining up with TRBD1. V dropped 1 base and J dropped 7; count of bases not matched to a gene: 3. The CDR3 consists of 16 residues. Germline CDR1 reads KGHSH; CDR2 reads LQKENI. The DNA of the CDR3 is TGTGCCAGCTCACCACAAGGACAGGGGGCGAATTCACCCCTCCACTTT. It yields the protein CASSPQGQGANSPLHF.

The V gene is TRBV6-1, the J gene TRBJ1-1; a possible D gene is TRBD1 (5 bases). Per germline, CDR1 MNHNS and CDR2 SASEGT. The CDR3 loop spans 15 amino acids. V was clipped by 4 bases and J by 0 bases, with 12 bases between them. CDR3 amino acids: CASSAGTVMNTEAFF. The CDR3, as DNA: TGTGCCAGCAGTGCCGGGACGGTGATGAACACTGAAGCTTTCTTT.

Notes on this clone: One end of the junction is discordant with germline, which a read error may explain. V gene TRBV5-4 combines with J gene TRBJ2-3, with D tentatively TRBD2 (6 bases). The germline V gene has CDR1 SGHNT and CDR2 YYREEE (reference sequence). This CDR3 is 13 amino acids long. Written as DNA, the CDR3 is TGTACCAGCAGCGAGGGACTGGCAGATACGCAGTATTTT. It codes for CTSSEGLADTQYF.

This sequence joins TRBV28 and TRBJ1-1, with a tentative D call TRBD1 (6 bases). The CDR3 sequence is 15 residues long. V was cut by 8 bases and J by 1 base, with 17 bases left in between. Germline CDR1 is MDHEN and CDR2 is SYDVKM. CDR3 region: CASGNRALWNTEAFF. The CDR3, as DNA: TGTGCCAGCGGAAACAGGGCCCTGTGGAACACTGAAGCTTTCTTT.

This chain joins TRBV6-1 and TRBJ1-1; unclear D gene. V gave up 6 bases and J gave up 3 bases, with 11 bases separating them. CDR3 length equals 13 residues. CDR1 is MNHNS and CDR2 is SASEGT in the germline V gene. The chain's CDR3 is CASSHIKDTEAFF. DNA for the CDR3: TGTGCCAGCAGCCACATAAAGGACACTGAAGCTTTCTTT.

This chain links TRBV7-6 with TRBJ2-6, with unresolved D. The CDR3 is 14 residues long. Trimming stripped 1 base from V and 3 bases from J, with 4 bases between. The germline V gene has CDR1 SGHVS and CDR2 FNYEAQ. DNA for the CDR3: TGTGCCAGCAGCTTAGGGGGTGGGGCCAACGTCCTGACTTTC. Protein product: CASSLGGGANVLTF.